This T cell receptor (beta chain) was retrieved from a study of beta chain features in type 1 diabetes. Sorting based on CD45RO/CCR7/CD25/CD127/CD95/CD27 separated CD4+ naive, central memory, regulatory and stem cell-like memory cells. Findings and limits, study-wide: The study found moderately but significantly shorter TCRB CDR3s in all four CD4+ subsets of Type 1 diabetes patients.

In regard to this clone: Its antigen remains unidentified.

The entirety of the isolated RNA underwent reverse transcription, so expressed TCRB transcripts were sequenced. TCRdb's table, derived via immunoSEQ multiplex PCR, lists solely in-frame clones and lacks some. Altogether 640,000 or so clones are present, over 13% being singletons, with the ten largest covering 0.03% to 0.04%. The receptor comes from a young man with type 1 diabetes. Material: naive CD4+ T cells from blood.

CDR3 residues: CAWSPERAGELFF. CDR3 DNA sequence: TGTGCCTGGAGCCCTGAGAGGGCCGGGGAGCTGTTTTTT. J is TRBJ2-2 and V is TRBV30; the D gene is possibly TRBD2 (5 bases). The CDR3 contains 13 residues. Trimming left V 3 bases short and J 6 bases short, with 11 bases between. Germline loops: CDR1 GTSNPN, CDR2 SVGIG (reference sequence).